The 5 T cell receptor beta chains below come from one sample, sequenced in a study. MiXCR, run by TCRdb on the 5' RACE reads, gives a single entry per CDR3 protein. The table includes over 40,000 distinct CDR3 sequences, roughly 30% detected once. Sequences were obtained from tumor-infiltrating memory CD4+ T cells sorted from the breast tumor. Subset defined: memory CD4+ T cells, CD4+CD45RO+CD25-. These TCRs come from a female donor with breast cancer.

On this clonotype itself: One end of the junction fails to match germline, which may point to a read error. The chain's CDR3 is CASSAGTTQGTQYF. CDR3 coding DNA: TGTGCCAGCAGCGCCGGGACAACTCAAGGGACCCAGTACTTC. This chain uses TRBV9 with TRBJ2-5; a possible D gene is TRBD1 (6 bases). The CDR3 has 14 amino acids. Germline V CDR1 and CDR2: SGDLS, YYNGEE.

This clonotype was seen a single time. V is TRBV11-2 and J is TRBJ2-7, with D perhaps TRBD2 (7 bases). The CDR3 runs to 14 residues. With 3 bases removed from V and 6 bases from J, the gap between germline ends came to 15 bases. The V gene's germline CDR1 is SGHAT and CDR2 FQNNGV. As DNA, the CDR3 is TGTGCCAGCAGCTTTCTTCGGGGGGCGGGCGAGCAGTACTTC. Residues: CASSFLRGAGEQYF. The variable domain in full, with the rest retrieved from reference TRBV11-2 and TRBJ2-7, is EAGVAQSPRYKIIEKRQSVAFWCNPISGHATLYWYQQILGQGPKLLIQFQNNGVVDDSQLPKDRFSAERLKGVDSTLKIQPAKLEDSAVYLCASSFLRGAGEQYFGPGTRLTVT.

This clonotype was detected a few times. The V and J genes are TRBV6-1 and TRBJ2-1, with TRBD2 identical over 8 bases. The germline V gene encodes CDR1 MNHNS and CDR2 SASEGT. This CDR3 is 16 amino acids long. Trimming took 0 bases from V and 0 from J; bases not matched to a gene: 1. The CDR3 region is CASSEALAGSYNEQFF. CDR3 in DNA: TGTGCCAGCAGTGAAGCGCTAGCGGGCTCCTACAATGAGCAGTTCTTC.

This clonotype was observed a handful of times. A read error may account for a junction end that differs from germline. The rearrangement links TRBV12-3 or TRBV12-4 to TRBJ1-2; 9 bases fit TRBD1. The CDR3 sequence is 14 residues long. The CDR3 is CTSRHSNRGQGYTF. Written as DNA, the CDR3 is TGTACCAGCAGACACTCTAACAGGGGGCAGGGCTACACCTTC.

This clonotype was recorded once. A much bigger clone sits one base away, suggesting this may be a read error. The CDR3 ends on some other residue instead of the conserved phenylalanine or tryptophan, so this is likely a read error. The chain links TRBV20-1 to TRBJ1-1; D is ambiguous. Germline-derived CDR1 and CDR2 are DFQATT and SNEGSKA (reference sequence). Trimming pared 3 bases from V and 2 bases from J, leaving 7 bases between. There are 12 residues in the CDR3. CDR3: CSARSGNTEAFL. The CDR3 nucleotides read TGCAGTGCTAGGAGCGGAAACACTGAAGCTTTCCTT.